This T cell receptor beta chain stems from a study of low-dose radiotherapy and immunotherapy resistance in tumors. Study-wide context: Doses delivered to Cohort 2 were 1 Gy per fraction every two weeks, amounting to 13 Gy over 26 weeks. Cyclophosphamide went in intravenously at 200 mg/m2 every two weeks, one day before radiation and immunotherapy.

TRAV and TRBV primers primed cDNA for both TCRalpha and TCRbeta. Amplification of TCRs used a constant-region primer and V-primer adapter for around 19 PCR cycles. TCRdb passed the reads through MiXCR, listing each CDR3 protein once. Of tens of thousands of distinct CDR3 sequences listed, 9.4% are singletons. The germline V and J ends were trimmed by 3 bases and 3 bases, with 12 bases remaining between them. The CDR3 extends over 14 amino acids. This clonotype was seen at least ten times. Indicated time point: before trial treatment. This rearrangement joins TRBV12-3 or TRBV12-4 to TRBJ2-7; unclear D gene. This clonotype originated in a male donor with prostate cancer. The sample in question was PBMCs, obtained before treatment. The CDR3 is CASSFSGFNYEQYF. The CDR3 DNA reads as TGTGCCAGCAGTTTCTCGGGCTTCAACTACGAGCAGTACTTC.